A single sample gave rise to the 14 T cell receptor beta chains below, sequenced in a study of T cell responses to AZD1222 COVID-19 vaccine. Data came from immunoSEQ multiplex PCR; TCRdb stores just in-frame clones and leaves some out. Seen here are approximately 170,000 clones, about 90% observed once, and the top ten hold around a tenth. The sequencing here drew on peripheral blood, taken 28 days after the second AZD1222 dose. These receptors were obtained from an adult who received the AZD1222 COVID-19 vaccine.

The chain combines TRBV9 with TRBJ2-1, with 7 bases fitting TRBD1. V was pared by 4 bases and J by 2 bases, with 6 bases of the junction left unmatched. CDR1 SGDLS and CDR2 YYNGEE come from the germline V gene. This CDR3 contains 15 residues. The CDR3 protein is CASSLLQGPYNEQFF. The CDR3 DNA reads TGTGCCAGCAGCCTATTACAGGGGCCCTACAATGAGCAGTTCTTC.

This chain connects TRBV5-4 to TRBJ1-2, with 11 nucleotides matching TRBD1. CDR1 and CDR2 (germline): SGHNT, YYREEE (reference sequence). With V trimmed by 3 bases and J by 2 bases, 3 bases remained unmatched. This CDR3 contains 15 residues. This CDR3 reads CASSSGTGGNYGYTF. CDR3 nucleotide sequence: TGTGCCAGCAGCTCAGGGACAGGGGGGAACTATGGCTACACCTTC. Supplemented by reference TRBV5-4 and TRBJ1-2, the full variable domain reads ETGVTQSPTHLIKTRGQQVTLRCSSQSGHNTVSWYQQALGQGPQFIFQYYREEENGRGNFPPRFSGLQFPNYSSELNVNALELDDSALYLCASSSGTGGNYGYTFGSGTRLTVV.

As regards this clone: The germline gene is not matched at one end of the junction; a read error may be the cause. The chain combines TRBV12-3 or TRBV12-4 with TRBJ1-2, with D unresolved. The CDR3 spans 12 residues. The CDR3 sequence: CASSLRHYGYTF. As DNA, the CDR3 is TGTGCCAGCAGTTTGCGACACTATGGCTACACCTTT.

J is TRBJ2-5 and V is TRBV19, with TRBD2 identical over 14 bases. Germline V lookup: CDR1 LNHDA, CDR2 SQIVND (reference sequence). The V and J ends lost 5 bases and 7 bases, in that order; junction bases with no gene match: 3. The CDR3 contains 14 residues. CDR3 bases: TGTGCCAGTAGTCCAGGGACTAGCGGGGGGACCCAGTACTTC. Translation: CASSPGTSGGTQYF.

V usage is TRBV14 and J usage is TRBJ2-3; D not certain. Trimming removed 4 bases from V and 7 bases from J, with 12 bases in between. The CDR3 sequence is 13 residues long. Germline V gene sequence: CDR1 SGHDN, CDR2 FVKESK. CDR3 amino acids: CASSRLDENTQYF. The CDR3 DNA reads TGTGCCAGCAGCCGATTAGACGAGAATACGCAGTATTTT.

This clone was recorded a few times. This chain uses TRBV29-1 with TRBJ1-2; D is unclear. The CDR3 is 12 amino acids. The V gene's germline CDR1 is SQVTM and CDR2 ANQGSEA. The CDR3 DNA sequence: TGCAGTACCAACGGGGAGGGCGACGGCTACACCTTC. Amino acid sequence: CSTNGEGDGYTF.

The chain combines TRBV12-3 or TRBV12-4 with TRBJ2-7; maybe TRBD2 (5 bases). The CDR3 is 13 amino acids. Trimming took 8 bases from V and 6 from J, leaving 17 bases between them. In DNA, the CDR3 is TGTGCCAGCCGTTGGGATCGGGGAGCCGAGCAGTACTTC. It is translated as CASRWDRGAEQYF.

The chain uses TRBV10-3 and TRBJ2-3, with 12 bases lining up with TRBD2. The CDR3 sequence is 15 residues long. Trimming took 7 bases from V and 3 from J; bases not matched to a gene: 5. Germline V CDR1 and CDR2: ENHRY, SYGVKD. This CDR3 reads CAITSSGGGTDTQYF. The CDR3 coding sequence is TGTGCCATCACTTCTAGCGGGGGGGGGACAGATACGCAGTATTTT.

The table lists this clone with a count of one. The rearrangement links TRBV28 to TRBJ2-7; TRBD2 matches 8 bases. Germline V gene lookup returns CDR1 MDHEN and CDR2 SYDVKM. J lost 5 bases, V lost 3 bases, and 6 bases had no gene match. There are 14 residues in the CDR3. CDR3 DNA sequence: TGTGCCAGCAGTTTCCAGCGGGGGTTCGACGAGCAGTACTTC. It is translated as CASSFQRGFDEQYF.

The chain recombines TRBV18 with TRBJ1-6, with 11 bases identical to TRBD1. The CDR3 length is 16 residues. The ends lost 3 bases at V and 9 bases at J; junction bases unmatched: 7. Germline lookup yields CDR1 KGHSH and CDR2 LQKENI. The CDR3 loop reads CASSPRGQGVFSPLHF. The DNA for the CDR3 is TGTGCCAGCTCACCTCGGGGACAGGGGGTCTTTTCACCCCTCCACTTT. Drawing the rest from reference TRBV18 and TRBJ1-6, the complete variable domain is NAGVMQNPRHLVRRRGQEARLRCSPMKGHSHVYWYRQLPEEGLKFMVYLQKENIIDESGMPKERFSAEFPKEGPSILRIQQVVRGDSAAYFCASSPRGQGVFSPLHFGNGTRLTVT.

The V and J genes are TRBV27 and TRBJ1-6; possibly TRBD1 for D (6 bases). The CDR3 covers 17 residues. With 1 base removed from V and 6 bases from J, the gap between germline ends came to 16 bases. Germline values: CDR1 MNHEY, CDR2 SMNVEV (reference sequence). The CDR3 DNA reads TGTGCCAGCAGTTTATACTTCAGAGGGGGTGGTAATTCACCCCTCCACTTT. Amino acids: CASSLYFRGGGNSPLHF.

The gene calls are TRBV9 and TRBJ1-6; no firm D call. Germline CDR1 is SGDLS and CDR2 is YYNGEE. The CDR3 covers 13 residues. Trimming pared 5 bases from V and 7 bases from J, leaving 10 bases between. As DNA, the CDR3 is TGTGCCAGCAGTCAGGAGCTGAATTCACCCCTCCACTTT. This codes for CASSQELNSPLHF.

This clone was recorded once. The rearrangement links TRBV30 to TRBJ2-3, with D perhaps TRBD2 (5 bases). Trimming removed 4 bases at V and 2 bases at J, with 7 bases between. The CDR3 loop spans 12 amino acids. Germline lookup yields CDR1 GTSNPN and CDR2 SVGIG (reference sequence). CDR3 DNA: TGTGCCTGGAACCTAGCCACAGATACGCAGTATTTT. Its protein product is CAWNLATDTQYF.

The chain couples TRBV28 to TRBJ1-4; no clear D gene. Germline V CDR1 and CDR2: MDHEN, SYDVKM. The CDR3 contains 11 residues. V was pared by 7 bases and J by 7 bases, with 7 bases between. The CDR3 coding sequence is TGTGCCAGCAAGGGAGGTGAAAAACTGTTTTTT. The encoded protein is CASKGGEKLFF. The full variable domain, with the rest looked up from reference TRBV28 and TRBJ1-4, is DVKVTQSSRYLVKRTGEKVFLECVQDMDHENMFWYRQDPGLGLRLIYFSYDVKMKEKGDIPEGYSVSREKKERFSLILESASTNQTSMYLCASKGGEKLFFGSGTQLSVL.